A single TCR beta chain is shown here with its context. The data belong to a study of OX40 agonist ivuxolimab in advanced cancers. Overall study: From roughly 23 to 85 years was the age range, with a mean of approximately 63 years, and around 83% were male.

Germline V gives CDR1 SGHRS, CDR2 YFSETQ. The CDR3 contains 14 residues. V was clipped by 5 bases and J by 0 bases, with 11 bases between them. The assay was immunoSEQ multiplex PCR, and TCRdb's table has in-frame clones only and misses some. Of 75,000 to 95,000 clones detected, roughly 90% appear once; the ten largest clones hold over 8%. This sequence joins TRBV5-1 and TRBJ2-5; the D gene is possibly TRBD2 (6 bases). The clonotype was recovered from an adult with an advanced solid tumor such as melanoma, head and neck, liver or kidney cancer. Sequences were derived from CD4+ or CD8+ T cells sorted from blood, sampled in a trial of the OX40 agonist ivuxolimab. CDR3 nucleotide sequence: TGCGCCAGCAGTTCCGGGACTCACCAAGAGACCCAGTACTTC. Translating gives CASSSGTHQETQYF.